These 10 T cell receptor beta chains were all obtained from the same sample, sequenced in a study of beta chain features in type 1 diabetes. Their specific antigens are unknown. General observations from the study: Type 1 diabetes patients showed a moderate but significant shortening of TCRB CDR3s in all four CD4+ subsets.

Expressed TCRB transcripts were sequenced because the isolated RNA had all been reverse transcribed beforehand. Assay used: immunoSEQ multiplex PCR; TCRdb lists only in-frame clones, some missing. The sample records approximately 250,000 clones, around 9.9% being singletons. Sequencing used naive CD4+ T cells from blood. The receptors were sampled from a man aged 25-40 years with type 1 diabetes.

This rearrangement joins TRBV4-1 to TRBJ2-1; 9 positions match TRBD1. CDR1 is MGHRA, CDR2 YSYEKL, per germline. V was pared by 6 bases and J by 6 bases, with 15 bases of the junction left unmatched. This CDR3 region has 17 residues. CDR3 nucleotide sequence: TGCGCCAGCAGGTTTCAAACCGGGACAGGGAGAGGCAATGAGCAGTTCTTC. Its protein product is CASRFQTGTGRGNEQFF.

The chain combines TRBV5-1 with TRBJ2-7, with D possibly being TRBD1 (6 bases). CDR3 length: 15 amino acids. Germline values: CDR1 SGHRS, CDR2 YFSETQ. Trimming took 0 bases from V and 7 from J, leaving 17 bases between them. The CDR3 DNA reads as TGCGCCAGCAGCTTGGAGCCAGGGGCCATAGGGGAGCAGTACTTC. Translation: CASSLEPGAIGEQYF.

This clone showed up just a few times. CDR3 sequence: CASSPRGLAKNIQYF. The CDR3 DNA follows: TGTGCCAGCAGCCCCCGGGGGTTAGCCAAAAACATTCAGTACTTC. The J gene is TRBJ2-4, the V gene TRBV11-2; possibly TRBD2 for D (6 bases). The V and J ends lost 5 bases and 0 bases respectively, with 11 bases between them. Looked up from germline, CDR1 is SGHAT and CDR2 is FQNNGV. This CDR3 is 15 amino acids long.

Concerning this clone: Other DNA variants within this sample encode the same CDR3. V is TRBV2 and J is TRBJ1-1, with a weak D call TRBD1 (5 bases). The length of the CDR3 is 14 residues. Between the trimmed V and J ends, which lost 4 bases and 1 base, there was a span of 10 bases. Per the germline V gene, CDR1 is SNHLY and CDR2 is FYNNEI. CDR3 residues: CASSVGGRNTEAFF. The DNA of the CDR3 is TGTGCCAGCAGTGTGGGGGGTAGGAACACTGAAGCTTTCTTT.

As to this clone: Within the sample, other DNA sequences also encode this same CDR3. V and J are TRBV2 and TRBJ1-5; D perhaps matches TRBD1 (5 bases). CDR3 length equals 14 residues. Germline lookup yields CDR1 SNHLY and CDR2 FYNNEI. The germline V and J ends were trimmed by 4 bases and 7 bases, with 14 bases remaining between them. The CDR3 nucleotides are TGTGCCAGCAGTGGGGACTCAAAGCAGCAGCCCCAGCATTTT. This codes for CASSGDSKQQPQHF.

The rearrangement links TRBV4-2 to TRBJ2-2; 10 bases match TRBD1. This CDR3 spans 15 amino acids. Trimming at V came to 6 bases and at J to 8 bases, leaving 9 bases not matched to a gene. Germline CDR1 reads LGHNA; CDR2 reads YNFKEQ. The DNA of the CDR3 is TGTGCCAGCAGACGACCGGGACAGGGGCGGGGGGAGCTGTTTTTT. This codes for CASRRPGQGRGELFF.

The table lists this clone with a few counts. V and J are TRBV2 and TRBJ1-6; TRBD1 agrees at 7 bases. Germline V gene sequence: CDR1 SNHLY, CDR2 FYNNEI. The CDR3 contains 13 residues. After removal of 7 bases from V and 10 bases from J, the junction contained 7 bases not matched to a gene. The CDR3 protein is CASKRQGGSPLHF. The CDR3 region has the DNA TGTGCCAGCAAGAGACAGGGAGGATCACCCCTCCACTTT.

This clone was picked up a small number of times. This chain joins TRBV29-1 and TRBJ2-1; 8 nucleotides line up with TRBD2. The CDR3 consists of 15 residues. Germline V lookup: CDR1 SQVTM, CDR2 ANQGSEA. V was pared by 2 bases and J by 4 bases, with 7 bases of the junction left unmatched. The CDR3 protein is CSVELNRGGYNEQFF. The CDR3 bases are TGCAGCGTTGAATTAAACCGCGGGGGGTACAATGAGCAGTTCTTC.

This clone was picked up a small number of times. The rearrangement joins TRBV7-6 to TRBJ2-1, with 10 positions matching TRBD1. Germline CDR1 reads SGHVS; CDR2 reads FNYEAQ. The V segment lost 6 bases and the J segment 4 bases; nucleotides outside the gene matches: 6. This CDR3 is 15 amino acids long. CDR3 sequence reads: CASSYGTGVYNEQFF. The DNA of the CDR3 is TGTGCCAGCAGTTACGGGACAGGGGTGTACAATGAGCAGTTCTTC.

In regard to this clone: At the DNA level, this CDR3 is encoded by other sequences in the same sample as well. The V call is TRBV9, the J call TRBJ2-5; D ambiguous. CDR1 is SGDLS and CDR2 is YYNGEE in the germline V gene. The CDR3 contains 13 residues. The V and J ends lost 0 bases and 3 bases respectively, with 6 bases between them. This CDR3 is CASSVGTEETQYF. As DNA, the CDR3 is TGTGCCAGCAGCGTAGGAACAGAAGAGACCCAGTACTTC. Based on the CDR3 plus reference TRBV9 and TRBJ2-5, the full variable domain is DSGVTQTPKHLITATGQRVTLRCSPRSGDLSVYWYQQSLDQGLQFLIQYYNGEERAKGNILERFSAQQFPDLHSELNLSSLELGDSALYFCASSVGTEETQYFGPGTRLLVL.